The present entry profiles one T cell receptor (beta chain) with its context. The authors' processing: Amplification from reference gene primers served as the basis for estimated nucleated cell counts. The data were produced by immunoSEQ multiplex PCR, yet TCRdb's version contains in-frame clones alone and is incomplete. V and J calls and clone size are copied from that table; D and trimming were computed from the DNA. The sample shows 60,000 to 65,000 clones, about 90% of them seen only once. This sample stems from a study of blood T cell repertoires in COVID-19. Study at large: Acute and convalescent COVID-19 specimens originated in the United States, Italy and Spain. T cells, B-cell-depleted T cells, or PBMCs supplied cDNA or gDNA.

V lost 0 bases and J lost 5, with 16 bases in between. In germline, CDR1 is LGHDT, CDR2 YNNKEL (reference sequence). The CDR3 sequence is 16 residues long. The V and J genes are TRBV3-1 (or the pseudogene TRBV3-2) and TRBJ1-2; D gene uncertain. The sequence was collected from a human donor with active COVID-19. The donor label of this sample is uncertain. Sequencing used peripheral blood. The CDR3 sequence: CASSQDTEPGKYGYTF. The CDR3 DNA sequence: TGTGCCAGCAGCCAAGATACGGAGCCGGGGAAATATGGCTACACCTTC.